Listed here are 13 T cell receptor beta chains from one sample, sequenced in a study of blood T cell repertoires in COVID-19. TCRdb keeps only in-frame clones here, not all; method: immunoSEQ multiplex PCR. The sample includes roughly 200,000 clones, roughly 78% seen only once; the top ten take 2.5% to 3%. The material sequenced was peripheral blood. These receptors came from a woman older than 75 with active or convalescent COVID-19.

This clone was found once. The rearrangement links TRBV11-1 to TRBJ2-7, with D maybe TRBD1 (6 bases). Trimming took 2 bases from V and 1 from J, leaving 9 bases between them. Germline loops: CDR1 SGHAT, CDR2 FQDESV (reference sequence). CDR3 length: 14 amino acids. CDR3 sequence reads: CASSLIGTSYEQYF. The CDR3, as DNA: TGTGCCAGCAGCTTAATCGGGACATCCTACGAGCAGTACTTC.

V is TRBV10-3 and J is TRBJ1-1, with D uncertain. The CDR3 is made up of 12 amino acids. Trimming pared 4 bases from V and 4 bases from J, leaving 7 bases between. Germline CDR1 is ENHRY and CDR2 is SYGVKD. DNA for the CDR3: TGTGCCATCAGTGGCGGGCCCACTGAAGCTTTCTTT. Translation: CAISGGPTEAFF.

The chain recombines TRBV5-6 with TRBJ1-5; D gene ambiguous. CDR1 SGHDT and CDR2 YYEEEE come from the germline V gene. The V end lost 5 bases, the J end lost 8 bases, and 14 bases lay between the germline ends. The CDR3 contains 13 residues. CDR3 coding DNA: TGTGCCAGCAGTCTAGCTCTGGGTGAGCCCCAGCATTTT. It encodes CASSLALGEPQHF.

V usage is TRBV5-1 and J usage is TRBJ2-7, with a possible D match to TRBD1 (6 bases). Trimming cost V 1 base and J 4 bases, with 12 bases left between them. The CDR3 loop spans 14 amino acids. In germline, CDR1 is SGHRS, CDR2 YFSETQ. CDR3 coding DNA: TGCGCCAGCAGCTTGAACAGGGAAGCATACGAGCAGTACTTC. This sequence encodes CASSLNREAYEQYF.

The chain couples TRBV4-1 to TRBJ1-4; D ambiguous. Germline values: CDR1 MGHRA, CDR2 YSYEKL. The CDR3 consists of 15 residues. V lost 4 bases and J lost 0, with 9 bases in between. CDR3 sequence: CASSRLPSTNEKLFF. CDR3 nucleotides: TGCGCCAGCAGCCGTCTACCCTCAACTAATGAAAAACTGTTTTTT.

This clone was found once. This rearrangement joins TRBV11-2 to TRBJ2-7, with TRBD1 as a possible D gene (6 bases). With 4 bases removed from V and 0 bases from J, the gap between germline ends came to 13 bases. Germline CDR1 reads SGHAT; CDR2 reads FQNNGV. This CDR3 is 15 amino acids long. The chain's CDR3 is CASSWTQGNSYEQYF. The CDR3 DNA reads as TGTGCCAGCAGCTGGACCCAGGGGAACTCCTACGAGCAGTACTTC. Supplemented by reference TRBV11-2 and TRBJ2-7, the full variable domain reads EAGVAQSPRYKIIEKRQSVAFWCNPISGHATLYWYQQILGQGPKLLIQFQNNGVVDDSQLPKDRFSAERLKGVDSTLKIQPAKLEDSAVYLCASSWTQGNSYEQYFGPGTRLTVT.

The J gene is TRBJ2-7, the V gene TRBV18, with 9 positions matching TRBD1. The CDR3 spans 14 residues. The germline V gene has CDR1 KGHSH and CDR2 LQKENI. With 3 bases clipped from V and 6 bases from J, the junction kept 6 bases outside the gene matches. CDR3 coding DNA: TGTGCCAGCTCACCGGGACAGGGTAGTTCCGAGCAGTACTTC. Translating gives CASSPGQGSSEQYF.

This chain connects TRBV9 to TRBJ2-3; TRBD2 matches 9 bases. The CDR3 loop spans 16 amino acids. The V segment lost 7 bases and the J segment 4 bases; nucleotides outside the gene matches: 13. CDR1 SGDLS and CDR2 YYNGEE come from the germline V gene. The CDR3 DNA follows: TGTGCCAGCTCGTCCGGGGCTAGCGGGGTTTCAGATACGCAGTATTTT. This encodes CASSSGASGVSDTQYF.

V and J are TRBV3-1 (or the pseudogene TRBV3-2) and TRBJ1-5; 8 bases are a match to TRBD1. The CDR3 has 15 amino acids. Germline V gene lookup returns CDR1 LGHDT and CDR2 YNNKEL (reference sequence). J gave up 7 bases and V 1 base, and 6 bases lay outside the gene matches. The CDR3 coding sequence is TGTGCCAGCAGCCAAGGCCAGGGGGCGCGGCAGCCCCAGCATTTT. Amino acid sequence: CASSQGQGARQPQHF.

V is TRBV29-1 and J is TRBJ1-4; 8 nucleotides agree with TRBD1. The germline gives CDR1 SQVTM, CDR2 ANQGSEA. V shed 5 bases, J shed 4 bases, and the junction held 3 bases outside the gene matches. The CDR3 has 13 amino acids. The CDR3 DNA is TGCAGCGTTACCGGGACAGGTAATGAAAAACTGTTTTTT. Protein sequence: CSVTGTGNEKLFF.

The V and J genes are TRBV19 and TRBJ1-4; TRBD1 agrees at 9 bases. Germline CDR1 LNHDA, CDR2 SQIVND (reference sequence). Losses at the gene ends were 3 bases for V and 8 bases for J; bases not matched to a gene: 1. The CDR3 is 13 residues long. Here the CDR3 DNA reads TGTGCCAGTAGTATCGGGACAGGGGAAAAACTGTTTTTT. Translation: CASSIGTGEKLFF. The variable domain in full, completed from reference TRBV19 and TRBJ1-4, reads DGGITQSPKYLFRKEGQNVTLSCEQNLNHDAMYWYRQDPGQGLRLIYYSQIVNDFQKGDIAEGYSVSREKKESFPLTVTSAQKNPTAFYLCASSIGTGEKLFFGSGTQLSVL.

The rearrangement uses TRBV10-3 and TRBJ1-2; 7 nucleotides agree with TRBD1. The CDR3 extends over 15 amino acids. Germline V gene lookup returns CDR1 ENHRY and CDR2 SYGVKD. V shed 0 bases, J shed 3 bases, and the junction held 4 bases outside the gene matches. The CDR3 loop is CAISESQGGYYGYTF. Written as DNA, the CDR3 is TGTGCCATCAGTGAGTCTCAAGGGGGCTACTATGGCTACACCTTC.

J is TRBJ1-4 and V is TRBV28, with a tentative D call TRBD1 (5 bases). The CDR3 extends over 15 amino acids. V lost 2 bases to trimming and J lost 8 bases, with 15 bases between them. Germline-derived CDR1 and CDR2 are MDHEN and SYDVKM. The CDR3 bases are TGTGCCAGCAGTTTACCTTACCGGGGGAGGGAAAAACTGTTTTTT. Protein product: CASSLPYRGREKLFF.